These T cell receptor beta chains were read from a single sample in a study of blood T cells in healthy people across ages. TCRdb analysed the 5' RACE reads with MiXCR anew, one entry per CDR3 protein. The top ten clones hold 15% of a sample with hundreds of thousands of distinct CDR3 sequences, approximately 29% of them seen once. Material for sequencing was blood. These TCRs come from an elderly woman in good health. Both conserved end residues are part of each CDR3. D genes are given only for firm matches. Rows give clone size only sometimes, using once, few, many, or a class for an expanded clone.

D,size,J,V,DNA,CDR3
NA,NA,TRBJ2-7,TRBV5-1,TGCGCCAGCAGCGAGGCAGGGGCCCTCGAGCAGTACTTC,CASSEAGALEQYF
NA,NA,TRBJ1-2,TRBV28,TGTGCCAGCAGTGCCCGCCTGGGAGGGGATGGCACATATGGCTACACCTTC,CASSARLGGDGTYGYTF
NA,many,TRBJ2-7,TRBV5-6,TGTGCCAGCAGCTTTTACACTTTACAGGACTACGAGCAGTACTTC,CASSFYTLQDYEQYF
NA,many,TRBJ2-1,TRBV9,TGTGCCAGCACCTATAGCGAGATTTACAATGAGCAGTTCTTC,CASTYSEIYNEQFF
NA,NA,TRBJ2-7,TRBV7-9,TGTGCCAGCAGCTTAAGGGGCGCACCCAAATCCCACGAGCAGTACTTC,CASSLRGAPKSHEQYF
NA,once,TRBJ2-3,TRBV27,TGTGCTAGCAGTTTATTCCCGGGAGATACGCAGTATTTT,CASSLFPGDTQYF
TRBD1,NA,TRBJ1-2,TRBV6-1,TGTGCCAGCAGATACAGGGGACGGGACTATGGCTACACCTTC,CASRYRGRDYGYTF
NA,NA,TRBJ2-7,TRBV20-1,TGCAGTGCTATCCCGGAACGGCGCTACGAGCAGTACTTC,CSAIPERRYEQYF
NA,NA,TRBJ1-1,TRBV30,TGTGCCGGCCGTAGCACTGAAGCTTTCTTT,CAGRSTEAFF
NA,many,TRBJ2-5,TRBV5-5,TGTGCCAGCAGCTTGGGATCGGGGAGAAAGACCCAGTACTTC,CASSLGSGRKTQYF
NA,NA,TRBJ1-2,TRBV2,TGTGCCAGCAGTGAATCGGGGACTTATGGCTACACCTTC,CASSESGTYGYTF
NA,many,TRBJ1-1,TRBV6-5,TGTGCCAGCAGACGCCAGGGGTTGGTTGAAGCTTTCTTT,CASRRQGLVEAFF
NA,many,TRBJ2-7,TRBV5-1,TGCGCCAGCAGCTTGGAACCCGCAGGTGCGGTTAGGTACGAGCAGTACTTC,CASSLEPAGAVRYEQYF
TRBD1,few,TRBJ2-3,TRBV20-1,TGCAGTGCTAACCCGGGACAGGGGCGCACAGATACGCAGTATTTT,CSANPGQGRTDTQYF
NA,once,TRBJ1-1,TRBV4-3,TGCGCCAGCAGCCAAGACCTATACAGGGTCGACACTGAAGCTTTCTTT,CASSQDLYRVDTEAFF
NA,many,TRBJ1-2,TRBV29-1,TGCAGCGCCAATCATCTGGGTACGCGTGGCTACACCTTC,CSANHLGTRGYTF
TRBD1,NA,TRBJ2-2,TRBV7-6,TGTGCCAGCAGCCGGACAGGGTTGAACACCGGGGAGCTGTTTTTT,CASSRTGLNTGELFF
TRBD1,NA,TRBJ1-2,TRBV5-1,TGCGCCAGCAGCTTACCTAGGGACAGCGACTATGAGGACTATGGCTACACCTTC,CASSLPRDSDYEDYGYTF
TRBD1,few,TRBJ1-1,TRBV7-9,TGTGCCAGCAGCTTTCTGACAGGGACGGGCACTGAAGCTTTCTTT,CASSFLTGTGTEAFF
NA,many,TRBJ2-7,TRBV7-9,TGTGCCAGCAGCTTAAAGGGCCTGGGGGGAACATCCTACGAGCAGTACTTC,CASSLKGLGGTSYEQYF
TRBD1,once,TRBJ1-2,TRBV5-1,TGCGCCAGCAGTCCAGGGACAGCTTCTAACTATGGCTACACCTTC,CASSPGTASNYGYTF
TRBD1,many,TRBJ1-2,TRBV12-3/TRBV12-4,TGTGCCAGCAGTTCCGACAGGGGACTCGGCTACACCTTC,CASSSDRGLGYTF
NA,many,TRBJ2-3,TRBV2,TGTGCCAGCTGCGCTAAGGCAGGGAGCACAGATACGCAGTATTTT,CASCAKAGSTDTQYF
NA,few,TRBJ1-5,TRBV7-9,TGTGCCAGCAGCTATAGAGGGGGTGGCGATCAGCCCCAGCATTTT,CASSYRGGGDQPQHF
TRBD1,NA,TRBJ1-2,TRBV7-2,TGTGCCAGCAGCTTAGCGCGTAGAACAGGGGGTAGTTACGGCTACACCTTC,CASSLARRTGGSYGYTF
NA,NA,TRBJ1-1,TRBV5-1,TGCGCCAGCAGCCGTGGAGGGGGAGATACTGAAGCTTTCTTT,CASSRGGGDTEAFF
NA,NA,TRBJ2-3,TRBV5-6,TGTGCCAGCTGCAAGCGAGTACCTAGCACAGATACGCAGTATTTT,CASCKRVPSTDTQYF
NA,NA,TRBJ2-1,TRBV20-1,TGCAGTGCTAGAGACGTCCAGACAGGGACGGGGGAGACCCAGTTCTTC,CSARDVQTGTGETQFF
NA,many,TRBJ1-1,TRBV7-2,TGTGCCAGCAGCTTCGGACAGACTAACACTGAAGCTTTCTTT,CASSFGQTNTEAFF
TRBD2,many,TRBJ2-5,TRBV28,TGTGCCAGCACCTCCCTAGCGGGGGTGGAGACCCAGTACTTC,CASTSLAGVETQYF
NA,NA,TRBJ2-1,TRBV5-6,TGTGCCAGCAGCGCCAGAACAGGGTTGGACTACAATGAGCAGTTCTTC,CASSARTGLDYNEQFF
NA,many,TRBJ2-5,TRBV25-1,TGTGCCAGCAGTGAATCGGAGGGGTACAAGGCCCAGTACTTC,CASSESEGYKAQYF
NA,many,TRBJ2-7,TRBV5-1,TGCGCCAGCAGCTTGGATATGGGTAGCTCCTACGAGCAGTACTTC,CASSLDMGSSYEQYF